The 19 T cell receptor gamma chains presented below share a single source sample, sequenced in a study of Vδ1+ human thymocytes. The template was reverse-transcribed extracted RNA. CDR3 amplicons came from multiplex PCR with pooled V-gene forward and constant-region reverse primers. TCRdb redid clone calling on the multiplex PCR reads using CATT. This sample has around 30,000 gamma-chain clones; over 15% occur once, and the top ten carry roughly 1.9%. These TCRs' antigens remain unknown. Points from the study as a whole: Thymic TRG and TRD repertoires appeared highly polyclonal.

Sequenced: Vdelta1+ gamma-delta thymocytes from the thymus. Subset described: FACS-sorted CD3+ TCRalphabeta- TCRVdelta1+ TCRVdelta2- thymocytes. Source of these receptors: a boy in the first two years of life who had congenital heart surgery.

Judged by abundance, this clone is medium-sized. At the DNA level, this CDR3 is encoded by other sequences in the same sample as well. The V and J genes are TRGV4 and TRGJ1 or TRGJ2. The CDR3 runs to 12 residues. The junction had 3 bases not matched to a gene; V was cut back by 0 bases and J by 7 bases. CDR1 is EGSTGY, CDR2 YDSYTSSV, per germline. In nucleotides, the CDR3 is TGTGCCACCTGGGATGGGCTCTATAAGAAACTCTTT. This sequence encodes CATWDGLYKKLF.

Notes on this clone: This CDR3 is also generated by other DNA sequences in the sample. This sequence joins TRGV3 and TRGJ1 or TRGJ2. This CDR3 is 15 amino acids long. Germline CDR1 is VTNTFY and CDR2 is YDVSTARD (reference sequence). J was trimmed by 1 base and V by 0 bases; bases with no gene match: 6. The CDR3 here is CATWDRRSNYYKKLF. Written as DNA, the CDR3 is TGTGCCACCTGGGACAGGCGATCTAATTATTATAAGAAACTCTTT.

The V gene is TRGV9, the J gene TRGJ1 or TRGJ2. CDR1 is GITISATS and CDR2 is ISYDGTV in the germline V gene (reference sequence). The V and J ends lost 1 base and 15 bases, in that order; junction bases with no gene match: 9. This CDR3 is built from 11 residues. CDR3 region: CALWEVRHLLF. The CDR3, as DNA: TGTGCCTTGTGGGAGGTACGACATTTACTCTTT.

The genes are TRGV5 and TRGJ1 or TRGJ2. Germline CDR1 reads VINAFY; CDR2 reads YDVSNSKD. This CDR3 is built from 13 residues. V gave up 3 bases and J gave up 4 bases; unmatched junction bases: 6. The CDR3 region has the DNA TGTGCCACCTGGGACTGGAGGTATTATAAGAAACTCTTT. Translating it yields CATWDWRYYKKLF.

This clone showed up just a few times. Other DNA sequences within the sample encode an identical CDR3. The genes are TRGV5 and TRGJ1 or TRGJ2. This CDR3 is built from 16 residues. Germline CDR1 VINAFY, CDR2 YDVSNSKD. With 0 bases clipped from V and 0 bases from J, the junction kept 8 bases outside the gene matches. CDR3: CATWDRPFLNYYKKLF. CDR3 nucleotides: TGTGCCACCTGGGACAGGCCCTTCCTGAATTATTATAAGAAACTCTTT.

This clone appeared a few times. This chain links TRGV9 with TRGJ1 or TRGJ2. Germline CDR1 is GITISATS and CDR2 is ISYDGTV (reference sequence). This CDR3 contains 13 residues. Unmatched junction bases numbered 7, after V lost 0 bases and J lost 8 bases. The CDR3 region has the DNA TGTGCCTTGTGGGAGGTGCAGCATAATAAGAAACTCTTT. This sequence encodes CALWEVQHNKKLF.

This clone showed up just a few times. The same CDR3 is also encoded by other DNA sequences in this sample. The chain combines TRGV3 with TRGJ1 or TRGJ2. The J segment lost 10 bases and the V segment lost 1 base, leaving 7 bases of the junction unmatched. CDR1 and CDR2 from the germline V gene are VTNTFY and YDVSTARD (reference sequence). The CDR3 has 12 amino acids. The CDR3 DNA reads as TGTGCCACCTGGGACAGACGTACCAAGAAACTCTTT. Its translation is CATWDRRTKKLF.

A few counts support this clone. The J gene is TRGJ1 or TRGJ2, the V gene TRGV4. The CDR3 runs to 11 residues. Trimming removed 4 bases from V and 10 bases from J; junction bases left unmatched: 7. From germline, CDR1 is EGSTGY and CDR2 YDSYTSSV. CDR3: CATWEASKKLF. The CDR3 nucleotides are TGTGCCACCTGGGAGGCCTCCAAGAAACTCTTT.

The chain has TRGV5 and TRGJ1 or TRGJ2. Germline trimming cut 6 bases from V and 5 bases from J; bases unmatched to any gene: 4. The CDR3 is made up of 11 amino acids. Germline lookup yields CDR1 VINAFY and CDR2 YDVSNSKD. CDR3: CATWRDYKKLF. CDR3 bases: TGTGCCACCTGGCGGGATTATAAGAAACTCTTT.

The sample holds a few counts of this clone. The rearrangement joins TRGV9 to TRGJ1 or TRGJ2. Looked up from germline, CDR1 is GITISATS and CDR2 is ISYDGTV (reference sequence). The CDR3 loop spans 12 amino acids. Germline trimming cut 2 bases from V and 9 bases from J; bases unmatched to any gene: 7. The DNA for the CDR3 is TGTGCCTTGTGGGAGGCCTATAGTAAGAAACTCTTT. Amino acids: CALWEAYSKKLF.

About this clone: With a much larger clone just one base away, this may be a read error. The V gene is TRGV3, the J gene TRGJ1 or TRGJ2. The CDR3 covers 12 residues. The trim removed 4 bases at V and 5 bases at J, leaving 5 bases unmatched. CDR1 VTNTFY and CDR2 YDVSTARD come from the germline V gene (reference sequence). The CDR3 DNA reads TGTGCCACCTGGGAAGGGGATTATAAGAAACTCTTT. Translated: CATWEGDYKKLF.

This chain joins TRGV3 and TRGJ1 or TRGJ2. This CDR3 region has 14 residues. The V gene end was trimmed by 2 bases and the J gene end by 2 bases; junction bases not matched to a gene: 6. Germline CDR1 is VTNTFY and CDR2 is YDVSTARD (reference sequence). The CDR3 nucleotides are TGTGCCACCTGGGACAATACGGATTATTATAAGAAACTCTTT. Its translation: CATWDNTDYYKKLF.

This clone showed up just a few times. V usage is TRGV9 and J usage is TRGJ1 or TRGJ2. This CDR3 region has 12 residues. Germline V gene lookup returns CDR1 GITISATS and CDR2 ISYDGTV (reference sequence). The ends lost 3 bases at V and 7 bases at J; junction bases unmatched: 6. CDR3 loop: CALWEWEYKKLF. The DNA for the CDR3 is TGTGCCTTGTGGGAGTGGGAATATAAGAAACTCTTT.

This clone appeared a few times. A read error may be the cause here, since a much bigger clone is one base away. The sample contains more than one DNA sequence encoding this CDR3. The chain combines TRGV9 with TRGJ1 or TRGJ2. The V gene end was trimmed by 2 bases and the J gene end by 5 bases; junction bases not matched to a gene: 3. The CDR3 spans 12 residues. The germline V gene has CDR1 GITISATS and CDR2 ISYDGTV (reference sequence). CDR3 sequence reads: CALWEGHYKKLF. CDR3 DNA: TGTGCCTTGTGGGAGGGTCATTATAAGAAACTCTTT.

This clone was observed a handful of times. The gene calls are TRGV5 and TRGJ1 or TRGJ2. Per the germline V gene, CDR1 is VINAFY and CDR2 is YDVSNSKD. The ends lost 3 bases at V and 15 bases at J; junction bases unmatched: 8. The CDR3 totals 10 residues. The CDR3 protein is CATWDLVGLF. CDR3 in DNA: TGTGCCACCTGGGACTTGGTGGGACTCTTT.

The chain has TRGV4 and TRGJ1 or TRGJ2. The germline V gene has CDR1 EGSTGY and CDR2 YDSYTSSV. With 3 bases clipped from V and 4 bases from J, the junction kept 6 bases outside the gene matches. This CDR3 region has 13 residues. CDR3 DNA: TGTGCCACCTGGGATCGGCCCTATTATAAGAAACTCTTT. This codes for CATWDRPYYKKLF.

The chain is built from TRGV9 and TRGJ1 or TRGJ2. V gave up 2 bases and J gave up 1 base; unmatched junction bases: 5. This CDR3 comprises 14 residues. Germline-derived CDR1 and CDR2 are GITISATS and ISYDGTV (reference sequence). Written as DNA, the CDR3 is TGTGCCTTGTGGGAGGACCCTAATTATTATAAGAAACTCTTT. It is translated as CALWEDPNYYKKLF.

V is TRGV3 and J is TRGJ1 or TRGJ2. The CDR3 covers 11 residues. V gave up 8 bases and J gave up 5 bases; unmatched junction bases: 6. Germline V gives CDR1 VTNTFY, CDR2 YDVSTARD (reference sequence). The CDR3 here is CATSRHYKKLF. Here the CDR3 DNA reads TGTGCCACCTCCAGACATTATAAGAAACTCTTT.

This clone was picked up a small number of times. This chain links TRGV9 with TRGJP1. This CDR3 spans 15 amino acids. Germline loops: CDR1 GITISATS, CDR2 ISYDGTV (reference sequence). Trimming at V came to 0 bases and at J to 3 bases, leaving 4 bases not matched to a gene. CDR3 bases: TGTGCCTTGTGGGAGGTGCATCCCACTGGTTGGTTCAAGATATTT. It encodes CALWEVHPTGWFKIF.